This TCR beta chain was sequenced during a study of cytomegalovirus exposure and HLA in healthy donors. The study's findings and limits: Researchers counted roughly 150 TCR beta chains as cytomegalovirus-associated. Under 20,000 TCR beta sequences were associated with HLA alleles at 0.05 false discovery rate in a later analysis.

Concerning this clone itself: What it binds is unknown.

It was with 60 Vbeta and 13 Jbeta primers that the PCR ran. Using immunoSEQ multiplex PCR, the repertoire was profiled, and TCRdb retains in-frame clones only, with some absent. The sample consists of roughly 120,000 clones, roughly 67% of them appearing once. Sequenced material: PBMCs. The TCR sequence derives from a man aged 35 to 55 in good health and CMV-seronegative.

Written as DNA, the CDR3 is TGTGCCAGCAGTTTATCGAGAGGCGGGGGGGGAGAGACCCAGTACTTC. It codes for CASSLSRGGGGETQYF. The genes are TRBV27 and TRBJ2-5, with 9 bases that match TRBD2. The V and J ends lost 0 bases and 4 bases, in that order; junction bases with no gene match: 6. This CDR3 has 16 amino acids. CDR1 and CDR2 (germline): MNHEY, SMNVEV (reference sequence).